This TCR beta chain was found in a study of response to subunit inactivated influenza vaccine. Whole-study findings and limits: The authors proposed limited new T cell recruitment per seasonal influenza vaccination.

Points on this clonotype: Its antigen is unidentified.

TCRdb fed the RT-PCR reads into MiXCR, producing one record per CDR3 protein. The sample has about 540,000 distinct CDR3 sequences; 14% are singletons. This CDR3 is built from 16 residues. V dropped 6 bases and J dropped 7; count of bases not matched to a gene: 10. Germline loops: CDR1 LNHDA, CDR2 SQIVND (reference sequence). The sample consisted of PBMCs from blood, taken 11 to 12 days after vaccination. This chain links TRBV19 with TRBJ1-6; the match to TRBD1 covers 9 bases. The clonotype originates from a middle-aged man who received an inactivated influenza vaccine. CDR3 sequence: CASSTEGQGGNSPLHF. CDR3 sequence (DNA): TGTGCCAGTAGCACCGAGGGACAGGGTGGAAATTCACCCCTCCACTTT.